These T cell receptor beta chains were read from a single sample in a study of T cell repertoires in cytomegalovirus infection. MiXCR, run by TCRdb on the reads, gives a single entry per CDR3 protein. The table lists under 600,000 distinct CDR3 sequences, 16% of them singletons. The material sequenced was CD8+ T cells from PBMCs. The receptors here all came from a human donor in good health (CMV status not recorded). Some clones in this sample may be carry-over from other donors' samples. CDR3s include the opening cysteine and the closing phenylalanine or tryptophan. Each record gives: V gene, D gene, J gene, clone size, CDR3 DNA, CDR3 protein. A D gene is named only where the DNA matches it firmly. Clone sizes are given selectively: once, few, many, or a class where the clone is expanded.

v_gene: TRBV20-1; d_gene: TRBD1; j_gene: TRBJ2-2; abundance: -; CDR3nt: TGCAGTGCTAGTGACAGGGGGGGAGCCGGGGAGCTGTTTTTT; CDR3aa: CSASDRGGAGELFF
v_gene: TRBV7-6; d_gene: -; j_gene: TRBJ2-1; abundance: many; CDR3nt: TGTGCCAGCAGCTTCAGTGAGGGTGAGCTATACAATGAGCAGTTCTTC; CDR3aa: CASSFSEGELYNEQFF
v_gene: TRBV2; d_gene: -; j_gene: TRBJ2-7; abundance: few; CDR3nt: TGTGCCAGCAGTGGCGGGGAGCAGTACTTC; CDR3aa: CASSGGEQYF
v_gene: TRBV6-2/TRBV6-3; d_gene: -; j_gene: TRBJ1-5; abundance: few; CDR3nt: TGTGCCAGCAGCAAACCGGGGTTTTCTGGCGGTCAGCCCCAGCATTTT; CDR3aa: CASSKPGFSGGQPQHF
v_gene: TRBV27; d_gene: TRBD2; j_gene: TRBJ2-2; abundance: -; CDR3nt: TGTGCCAGCAGTTTATACCCGCCTAGCGGGGGTAGCACCGGGGAGCTGTTTTTT; CDR3aa: CASSLYPPSGGSTGELFF
v_gene: TRBV25-1; d_gene: TRBD2; j_gene: TRBJ2-1; abundance: -; CDR3nt: TGTGCCAGCAGTTCAAGGGAGCGGGAGGGCTACAATGAGCAGTTCTTC; CDR3aa: CASSSREREGYNEQFF
v_gene: TRBV24-1; d_gene: -; j_gene: TRBJ1-2; abundance: -; CDR3nt: TGTGCCACCAGTGATTCCTCCCGGGGGGCAACGGATGGCTACACCTTC; CDR3aa: CATSDSSRGATDGYTF
v_gene: TRBV20-1; d_gene: TRBD1; j_gene: TRBJ1-6; abundance: few; CDR3nt: TGCAGTGCTATAGTCTCCGGGACAGAGAGCTCCTATAATTCACCCCTCCACTTT; CDR3aa: CSAIVSGTESSYNSPLHF
v_gene: TRBV7-9; d_gene: TRBD2; j_gene: TRBJ2-5; abundance: -; CDR3nt: TGTGCCAGCAGCCCCCCGGGACTAGCGGTCCAAGAGACCCAGTACTTC; CDR3aa: CASSPPGLAVQETQYF
v_gene: TRBV28; d_gene: TRBD1; j_gene: TRBJ1-4; abundance: many; CDR3nt: TGTGCCACCCTGGACAGGGGGGATGAAAAACTGTTTTTT; CDR3aa: CATLDRGDEKLFF
v_gene: TRBV27; d_gene: -; j_gene: TRBJ2-6; abundance: many; CDR3nt: TGTGCCAGCAGTCCCCACAAATACTCTGGGGCCAACGTCCTGACTTTC; CDR3aa: CASSPHKYSGANVLTF
v_gene: TRBV2; d_gene: -; j_gene: TRBJ2-1; abundance: -; CDR3nt: TGTGCCAGCAGTGAAATCCAAGCTGTGAGGAACTACAATGAGCAGTTCTTC; CDR3aa: CASSEIQAVRNYNEQFF
v_gene: TRBV20-1; d_gene: -; j_gene: TRBJ1-2; abundance: -; CDR3nt: TGCAGTGCTCCTGGGAGGGGGTTCGGAGCCAACTATGGCTACACCTTC; CDR3aa: CSAPGRGFGANYGYTF
v_gene: TRBV2; d_gene: TRBD2; j_gene: TRBJ2-1; abundance: -; CDR3nt: TGTGCCAGCCCTAAAGGTAGCGGGGGCCAACGGAAATTCTTC; CDR3aa: CASPKGSGGQRKFF
v_gene: TRBV10-3; d_gene: -; j_gene: TRBJ1-3; abundance: few; CDR3nt: TGTGCCATCAGTGAGGCGTCAGGCCTTGGAAACACCATATATTTT; CDR3aa: CAISEASGLGNTIYF
v_gene: TRBV27; d_gene: -; j_gene: TRBJ2-7; abundance: -; CDR3nt: TGTGCCAGCAGCAAATCCCAGGGTAGGACCTACGAGCAGTACTTC; CDR3aa: CASSKSQGRTYEQYF
v_gene: TRBV19; d_gene: TRBD1; j_gene: TRBJ2-7; abundance: -; CDR3nt: TGTGCCAGTAGTACCCGGACAGGGCCCTCCTACGAGCAGTACTTC; CDR3aa: CASSTRTGPSYEQYF
v_gene: TRBV7-9; d_gene: TRBD1; j_gene: TRBJ1-2; abundance: many; CDR3nt: TGTGCCAGCAGCTTAGGCGGTAGGGACAGAGTCTATGGCTACACCTTC; CDR3aa: CASSLGGRDRVYGYTF